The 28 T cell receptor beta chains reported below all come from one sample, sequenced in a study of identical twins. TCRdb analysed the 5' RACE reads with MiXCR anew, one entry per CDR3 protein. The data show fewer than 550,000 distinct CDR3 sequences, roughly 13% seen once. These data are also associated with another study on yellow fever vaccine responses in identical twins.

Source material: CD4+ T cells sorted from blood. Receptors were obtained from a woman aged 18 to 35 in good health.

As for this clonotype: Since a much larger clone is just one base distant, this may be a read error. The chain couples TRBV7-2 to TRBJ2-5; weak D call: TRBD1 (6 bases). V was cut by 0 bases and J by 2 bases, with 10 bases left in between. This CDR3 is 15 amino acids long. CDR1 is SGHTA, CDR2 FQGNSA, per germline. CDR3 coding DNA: TGTACCAGCAGCTTAGCCATGGACAGACAAGAGACCCAGTACTTC. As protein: CTSSLAMDRQETQYF.

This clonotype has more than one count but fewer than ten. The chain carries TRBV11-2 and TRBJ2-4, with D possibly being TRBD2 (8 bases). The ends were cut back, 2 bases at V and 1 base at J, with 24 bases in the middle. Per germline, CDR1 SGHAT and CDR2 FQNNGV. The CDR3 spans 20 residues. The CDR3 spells CASSLLEGAGGYEAKNIQYF. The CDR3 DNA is TGTGCCAGCAGCTTACTCGAGGGGGCGGGAGGCTACGAGGCCAAAAACATTCAGTACTTC.

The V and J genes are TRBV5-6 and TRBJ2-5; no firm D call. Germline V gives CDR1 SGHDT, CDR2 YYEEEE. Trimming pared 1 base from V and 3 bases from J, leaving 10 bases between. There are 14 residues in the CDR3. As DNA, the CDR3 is TGTGCCAGCAGCTTGAGCGTCCGGAAAGAGACCCAGTACTTC. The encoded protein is CASSLSVRKETQYF.

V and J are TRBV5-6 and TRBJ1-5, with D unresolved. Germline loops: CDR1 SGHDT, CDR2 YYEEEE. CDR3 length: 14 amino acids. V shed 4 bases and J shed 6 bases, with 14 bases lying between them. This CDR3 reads CASSGSRLGQPQHF. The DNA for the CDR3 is TGTGCCAGCAGCGGCAGTAGGTTGGGTCAGCCCCAGCATTTT.

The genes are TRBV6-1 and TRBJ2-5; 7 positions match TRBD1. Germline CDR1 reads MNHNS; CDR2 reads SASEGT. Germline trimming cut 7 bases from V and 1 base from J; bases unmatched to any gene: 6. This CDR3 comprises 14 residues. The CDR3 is CASTQRDSQETQYF. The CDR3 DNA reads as TGTGCCAGCACCCAACGGGACAGCCAAGAGACCCAGTACTTC.

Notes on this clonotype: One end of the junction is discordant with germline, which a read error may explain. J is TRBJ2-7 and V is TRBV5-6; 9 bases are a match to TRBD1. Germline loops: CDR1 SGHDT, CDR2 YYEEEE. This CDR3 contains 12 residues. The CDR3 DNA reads TGTGCCAGCAGCTTGAGTCGCGGGACAGGGCCTTTC. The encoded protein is CASSLSRGTGPF.

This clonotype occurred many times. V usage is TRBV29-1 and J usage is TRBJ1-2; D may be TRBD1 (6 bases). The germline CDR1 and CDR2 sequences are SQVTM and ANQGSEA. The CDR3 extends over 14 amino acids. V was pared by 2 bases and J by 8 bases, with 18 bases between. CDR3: CSVERQTGFAGYTF. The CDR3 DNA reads TGCAGCGTTGAACGCCAGACAGGTTTTGCGGGCTACACCTTC.

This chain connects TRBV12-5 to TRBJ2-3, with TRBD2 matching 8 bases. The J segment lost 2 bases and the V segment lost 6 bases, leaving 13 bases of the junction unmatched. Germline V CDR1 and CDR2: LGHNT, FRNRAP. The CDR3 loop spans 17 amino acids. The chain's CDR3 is CASGPRLAGNVTDTQYF. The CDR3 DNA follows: TGTGCTAGTGGACCCCGTTTAGCGGGAAATGTCACAGATACGCAGTATTTT.

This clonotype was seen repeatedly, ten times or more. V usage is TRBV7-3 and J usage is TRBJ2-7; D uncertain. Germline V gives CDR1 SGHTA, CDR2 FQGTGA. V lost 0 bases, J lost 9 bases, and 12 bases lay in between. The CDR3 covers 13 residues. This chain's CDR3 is CASSLTAEVGQYF. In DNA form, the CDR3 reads TGTGCCAGCAGCTTAACAGCCGAGGTGGGGCAGTACTTC.

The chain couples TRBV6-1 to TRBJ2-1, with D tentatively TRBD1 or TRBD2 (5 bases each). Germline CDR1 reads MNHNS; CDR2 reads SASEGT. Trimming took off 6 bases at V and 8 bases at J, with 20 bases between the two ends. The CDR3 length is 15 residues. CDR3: CASSSPRGPKDEQFF. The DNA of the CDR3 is TGTGCCAGCAGCTCCCCACGGGGCCCCAAGGATGAGCAGTTCTTC.

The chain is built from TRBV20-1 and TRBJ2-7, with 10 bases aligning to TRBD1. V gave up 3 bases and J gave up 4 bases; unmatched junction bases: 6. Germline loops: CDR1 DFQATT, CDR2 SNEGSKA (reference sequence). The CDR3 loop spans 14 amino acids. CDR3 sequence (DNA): TGCAGTGCTAGCCGGGACAGGGGTGTGTACGAGCAGTACTTC. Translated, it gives CSASRDRGVYEQYF.

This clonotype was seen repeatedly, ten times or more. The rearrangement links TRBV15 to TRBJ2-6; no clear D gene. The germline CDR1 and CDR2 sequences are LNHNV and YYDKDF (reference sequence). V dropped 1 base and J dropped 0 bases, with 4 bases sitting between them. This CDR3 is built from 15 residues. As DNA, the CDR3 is TGTGCCACCAGCAGAGGAGGCTCTGGGGCCAACGTCCTGACTTTC. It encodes CATSRGGSGANVLTF.

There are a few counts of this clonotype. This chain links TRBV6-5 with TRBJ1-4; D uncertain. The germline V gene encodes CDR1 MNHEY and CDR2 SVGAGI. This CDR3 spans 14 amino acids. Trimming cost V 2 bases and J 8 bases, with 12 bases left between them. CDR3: CASSYRGFGEKLFF. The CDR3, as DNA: TGTGCCAGCAGTTACCGAGGGTTCGGGGAAAAACTGTTTTTT.

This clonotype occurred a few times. The CDR3 spells CASSRGLAGATTDTQYF. The CDR3 DNA is TGCGCCAGCAGCCGGGGTCTCGCGGGGGCTACCACAGATACGCAGTATTTT. The chain employs TRBV5-1 and TRBJ2-3; a weak D match, TRBD2 (7 bases). V was cut by 4 bases and J by 2 bases, with 20 bases left in between. The germline V gene encodes CDR1 SGHRS and CDR2 YFSETQ. This CDR3 contains 17 residues.

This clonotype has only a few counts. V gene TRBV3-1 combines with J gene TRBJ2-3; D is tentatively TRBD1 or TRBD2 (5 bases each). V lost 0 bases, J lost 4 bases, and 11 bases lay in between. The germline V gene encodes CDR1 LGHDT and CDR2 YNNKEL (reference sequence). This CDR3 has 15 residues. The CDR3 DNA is TGTGCCAGCAGCCAAGACCCGGGGACGGCAGATACGCAGTATTTT. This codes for CASSQDPGTADTQYF.

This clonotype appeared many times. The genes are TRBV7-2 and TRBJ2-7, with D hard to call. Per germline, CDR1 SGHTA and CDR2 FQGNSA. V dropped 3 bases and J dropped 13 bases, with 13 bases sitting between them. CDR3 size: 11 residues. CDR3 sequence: CASSFGPRSYF. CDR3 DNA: TGTGCCAGCAGCTTCGGGCCTAGGAGTTACTTC.

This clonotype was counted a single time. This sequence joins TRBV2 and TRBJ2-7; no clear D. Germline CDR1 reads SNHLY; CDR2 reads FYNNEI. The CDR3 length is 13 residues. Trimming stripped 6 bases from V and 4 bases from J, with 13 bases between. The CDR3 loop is CASRANKLYEQYF. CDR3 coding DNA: TGTGCCAGCAGGGCGAATAAATTATACGAGCAGTACTTC.

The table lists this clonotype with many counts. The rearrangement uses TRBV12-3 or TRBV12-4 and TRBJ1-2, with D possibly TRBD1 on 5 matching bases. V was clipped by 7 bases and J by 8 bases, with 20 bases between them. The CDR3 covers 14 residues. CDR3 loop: CASTPRGSWGGYTF. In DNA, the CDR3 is TGTGCCAGCACCCCGAGGGGATCGTGGGGCGGCTACACCTTC.

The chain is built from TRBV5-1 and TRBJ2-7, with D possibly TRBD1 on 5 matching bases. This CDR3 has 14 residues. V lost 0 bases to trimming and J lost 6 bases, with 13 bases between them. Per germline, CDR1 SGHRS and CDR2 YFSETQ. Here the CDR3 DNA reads TGCGCCAGCAGCTTGGATTCAGGGTTGGGCGAGCAGTACTTC. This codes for CASSLDSGLGEQYF.

This chain's CDR3 is CASSLGREGNEKLFF. The CDR3 nucleotides read TGCGCCAGCAGCTTGGGAAGAGAGGGTAATGAAAAACTGTTTTTT. The chain joins TRBV5-1 to TRBJ1-4; D is undetermined. The CDR3 has 15 residues. The germline CDR1 and CDR2 sequences are SGHRS and YFSETQ. Trimming pared 0 bases from V and 4 bases from J, leaving 10 bases between.

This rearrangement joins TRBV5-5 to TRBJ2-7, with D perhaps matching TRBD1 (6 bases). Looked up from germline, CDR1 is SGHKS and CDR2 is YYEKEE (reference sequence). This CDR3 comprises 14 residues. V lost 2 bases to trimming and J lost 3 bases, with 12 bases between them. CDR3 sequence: CASSFTGFGYEQYF. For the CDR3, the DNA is TGTGCCAGCAGCTTTACAGGGTTCGGCTACGAGCAGTACTTC. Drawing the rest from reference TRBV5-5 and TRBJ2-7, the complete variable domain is DAGVTQSPTHLIKTRGQQVTLRCSPISGHKSVSWYQQVLGQGPQFIFQYYEKEERGRGNFPDRFSARQFPNYSSELNVNALLLGDSALYLCASSFTGFGYEQYFGPGTRLTVT.

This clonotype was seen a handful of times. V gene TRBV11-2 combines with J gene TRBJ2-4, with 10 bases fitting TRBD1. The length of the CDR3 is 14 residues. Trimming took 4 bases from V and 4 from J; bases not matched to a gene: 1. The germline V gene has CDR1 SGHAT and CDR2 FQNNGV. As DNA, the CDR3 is TGTGCCAGCAGCTGGGGACAGGGGAAAAACATTCAGTACTTC. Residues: CASSWGQGKNIQYF.

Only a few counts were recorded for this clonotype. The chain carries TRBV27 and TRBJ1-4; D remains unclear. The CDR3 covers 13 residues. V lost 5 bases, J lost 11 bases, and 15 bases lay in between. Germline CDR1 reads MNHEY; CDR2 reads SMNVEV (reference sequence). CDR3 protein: CASSPDGFLKLFF. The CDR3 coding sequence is TGTGCCAGCAGTCCTGACGGGTTTCTCAAACTGTTTTTT.

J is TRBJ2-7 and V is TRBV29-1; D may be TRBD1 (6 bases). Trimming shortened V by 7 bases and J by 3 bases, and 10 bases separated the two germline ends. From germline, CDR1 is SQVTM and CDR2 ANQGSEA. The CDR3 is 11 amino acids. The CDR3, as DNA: TGCAGCGCAAACAGGGACTACGAGCAGTACTTC. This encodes CSANRDYEQYF.

The CDR3 DNA reads TGTGCCAGCAGCTTAATGGGTGGAGAGACCCAGTACTTC. It encodes CASSLMGGETQYF. The chain uses TRBV7-2 and TRBJ2-5, with D unclear. The CDR3 consists of 13 residues. The germline V gene has CDR1 SGHTA and CDR2 FQGNSA. Trimming removed 2 bases from V and 4 bases from J, with 8 bases in between.

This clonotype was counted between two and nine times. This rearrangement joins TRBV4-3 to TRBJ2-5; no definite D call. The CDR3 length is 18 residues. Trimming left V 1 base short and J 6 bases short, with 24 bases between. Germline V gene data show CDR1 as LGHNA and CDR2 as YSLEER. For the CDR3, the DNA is TGCGCCAGCAGCCAAGGGTGGTTTGGGCCCCCTGATAAGAAGACCCAGTACTTC. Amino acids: CASSQGWFGPPDKKTQYF.

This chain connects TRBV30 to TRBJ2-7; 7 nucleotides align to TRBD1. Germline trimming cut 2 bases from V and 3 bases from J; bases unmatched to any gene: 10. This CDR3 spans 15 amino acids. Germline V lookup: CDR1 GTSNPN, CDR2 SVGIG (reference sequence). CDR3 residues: CAWSRVVGQSYEQYF. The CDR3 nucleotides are TGTGCCTGGAGTCGGGTGGTGGGACAGAGCTACGAGCAGTACTTC.

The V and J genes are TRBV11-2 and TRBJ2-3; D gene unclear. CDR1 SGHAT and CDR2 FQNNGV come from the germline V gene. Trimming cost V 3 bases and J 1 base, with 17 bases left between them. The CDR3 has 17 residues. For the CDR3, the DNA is TGTGCCAGCAGCTTGGCCCCTCCCGAGGCGGGCACAGATACGCAGTATTTT. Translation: CASSLAPPEAGTDTQYF.